Listed below are T cell receptor beta chains from one sample, sequenced in a study of OX40 agonist ivuxolimab in advanced cancers. The repertoire was sequenced with immunoSEQ multiplex PCR; TCRdb's copy has only in-frame clones and lacks some. Of 15,000 to 20,000 clones detected, 70% to 90% appear once; the ten largest clones hold 29%. The source material was CD4+ or CD8+ T cells sorted from blood, sampled in a trial of the OX40 agonist ivuxolimab. The origin of the receptors is an adult with an advanced solid tumor such as melanoma, head and neck, liver or kidney cancer. Both conserved end residues are part of each CDR3. D genes are given only for firm matches. Expanded clones are given a class, and other clones once, few, many or no size at all.

j_call v_call clone_size d_call cdr3_nt cdr3_aa
TRBJ2-7 TRBV5-4 NA NA TGTGCCAGCAGCCCCCCCCGGGCGGCGAGAGGCTACGAGCAGTACTTC CASSPPRAARGYEQYF
TRBJ2-1 TRBV30 NA TRBD2 TGTGCCTGGAGGCCGGGACTAGCGGGAGGGAATTTGTCCTACAATGAGCAGTTCTTC CAWRPGLAGGNLSYNEQFF
TRBJ2-7 TRBV9 NA NA TGTGCCAGCAGCGTAGGTGGAGGGGGGGACGAGCAGTACTTC CASSVGGGGDEQYF
TRBJ1-2 TRBV27 few NA TGTGCCAGCAGTCCCCTCAGTGGTGGCTATGGCTACACCTTC CASSPLSGGYGYTF
TRBJ2-7 TRBV7-2 NA TRBD1 TGTGCCAGCAGCACCCCGGGACAGCACTACGAGCAGTACTTC CASSTPGQHYEQYF
TRBJ2-7 TRBV11-3 NA NA TGTGCCAGCAGCACCACGTTGGGGGCGCTTGACGAGCAGTACTTC CASSTTLGALDEQYF
TRBJ2-3 TRBV15 NA TRBD2 TGTGCCACCAGTCCCCGACTAGCGAATACAGATACGCAGTATTTT CATSPRLANTDTQYF
TRBJ1-2 TRBV5-5 NA NA TGTGCCAGCAGCTTTGACTATGGCTACACCTTC CASSFDYGYTF
TRBJ1-6 TRBV9 NA NA TGTGCCAGCAGCCTGAGCTCCTATAATTCACCCCTCCACTTT CASSLSSYNSPLHF
TRBJ1-5 TRBV21-1 medium-sized NA TGTGCCAGCAGCAAAGGGGACCTCCTCAATCAGCCCCAGCATTTT CASSKGDLLNQPQHF
TRBJ1-2 TRBV11-2 NA TRBD1 TGTGCCAGCAGGCCAATAAAAGGCAGGGGGCGTGATGGCTACACCTTC CASRPIKGRGRDGYTF
TRBJ2-1 TRBV27 NA TRBD2 TGTGCCAGCAGTATCGGGACTAGCGGCTACAATGAGCAGTTCTTC CASSIGTSGYNEQFF
TRBJ1-2 TRBV2 NA NA TGTGCCAGCAATCCAGGGGATTTCTATGGCTACACCTTC CASNPGDFYGYTF
TRBJ2-7 TRBV28 NA TRBD2 TGTGCCAGCAGCCTCCTAGCGGGAATAAACGAGCAGTACTTC CASSLLAGINEQYF
TRBJ2-1 TRBV7-9 NA NA TGTGCCAGCAGCTCCCCCCTCTCTCCCGGGAATGAGCAGTTCTTC CASSSPLSPGNEQFF
TRBJ2-3 TRBV28 NA TRBD1 TGTGCCAGCAGTTTATCCCGGGACAGGGGAGGAGGTACGCAGTATTTT CASSLSRDRGGGTQYF
TRBJ1-5 TRBV6-6 NA NA TGTGCCAGCAGGGGCCTAGGGCGCAATCAGCCCCAGCATTTT CASRGLGRNQPQHF
TRBJ2-5 TRBV28 NA NA TGTGCCAGCAGTTTATCGGGCAGGGGGTTCGTCGGGAGCGGAGAGACCCAGTACTTC CASSLSGRGFVGSGETQYF
TRBJ2-1 TRBV27 NA TRBD2 TGTGCCAGCAGTCTAGCGGGAGGCGGGAATGAGCAGTTCTTC CASSLAGGGNEQFF
TRBJ2-1 TRBV7-7 NA TRBD1 TGTGCTAGCAGCCTGGGGACAGGCTCCTACAATGAGCAGTTCTTC CASSLGTGSYNEQFF
TRBJ2-1 TRBV14 NA TRBD2 TGTGCCAGCAGCCAACTCCGGGGACTAGCATACAATGAGCAGTTCTTC CASSQLRGLAYNEQFF
TRBJ2-7 TRBV27 NA NA TGTGCCAGCGGATACCGATGGTACGAGCAGTACTTC CASGYRWYEQYF
TRBJ2-7 TRBV6-6 NA NA TGTGCCAGCTTGGGACCGGCCTACGAGCAGTACTTC CASLGPAYEQYF
TRBJ1-1 TRBV28 NA NA TGTGCCAGCAGTCCCGAGAAGGAGAGAACTGAAGCTTTCTTT CASSPEKERTEAFF
TRBJ2-3 TRBV7-2 once TRBD2 TGTGCCAGCAGAGAGGGGACTAGCGTTAGAGATACGCAGTATTTT CASREGTSVRDTQYF
TRBJ2-7 TRBV4-3 NA TRBD2 TGCGCCAGCAGCCAAGGCGGGGGCTACGAGCAGTACTTC CASSQGGGYEQYF
TRBJ1-3 TRBV7-9 few NA TGTGCCAGCAGCTTTGTGCTCTCTGGAAACACCATATATTTT CASSFVLSGNTIYF
TRBJ2-5 TRBV7-6 NA NA TGTGCCAGCAGCCAGGCGCTCCGTCTGGAGACCCAGTACTTC CASSQALRLETQYF
TRBJ1-1 TRBV6-6 once TRBD1 TGTGCCAGCACCATAACAGGGGGCGCGACTGAAGCTTTCTTT CASTITGGATEAFF
TRBJ1-4 TRBV6-1 few NA TGTGCCAGCAGTGAGGGGCCAGGGAGGCGCGAAAAACTGTTTTTT CASSEGPGRREKLFF
TRBJ2-7 TRBV11-3 NA TRBD2 TGTGCCAGCAGCTTAGTTTGGCTAGCGGGAGATCCCGAGCAGTACTTC CASSLVWLAGDPEQYF
TRBJ2-6 TRBV5-6 once TRBD1 TGTGCCAGCAGCTTGATGCAGGACAGGCTTTCTGGGGCCAACGTCCTGACTTTC CASSLMQDRLSGANVLTF
TRBJ2-6 TRBV28 NA NA TGTGCCAGCAGGCCTCCTTGGTCTGGGGCCAACGTCCTGACTTTC CASRPPWSGANVLTF
TRBJ2-1 TRBV29-1 NA NA TGCAGCGCGGCTTTTTCCTACAATGAGCAGTTCTTC CSAAFSYNEQFF
TRBJ2-1 TRBV4-1 NA TRBD2 TGCGCCAGCAGCCACCAAGGACTAGCGGCTATTTACAATGAGCAGTTCTTC CASSHQGLAAIYNEQFF
TRBJ2-7 TRBV10-2 NA TRBD2 TGCGCCAGCAGTGATGGGACTAGCGCCAGGGCGGCCTACGAGCAGTACTTC CASSDGTSARAAYEQYF
TRBJ1-1 TRBV6-4 NA NA TGTGCCAGCAGTGACTCACCTCTGACTGAAGCTTTCTTT CASSDSPLTEAFF
TRBJ2-5 TRBV7-6 NA NA TGTGCCAGCAGCTCCTCTGGTTACCAAGAGACCCAGTACTTC CASSSSGYQETQYF
TRBJ2-2 TRBV7-9 NA TRBD2 TGTGCCATCTCTAGCGGGAGGGCGGCCGGGGAGCTGTTTTTT CAISSGRAAGELFF
TRBJ2-5 TRBV5-6 once TRBD1 TGTGCCAGCATCCTTACCGGGACAGCCCAAGAGACCCAGTACTTC CASILTGTAQETQYF
TRBJ2-7 TRBV4-1 NA NA TGCGCCAGCAGCCAAGTGACTAGTGCCGACTACGAGCAGTACTTC CASSQVTSADYEQYF
TRBJ2-5 TRBV13 once NA TGTGCCAGCAGCTCAGTTCAGGGTGAGACCCAGTACTTC CASSSVQGETQYF
TRBJ2-7 TRBV9 few NA TGTGCCAGCAGCCGCGGCGGGTCGAGCTCCTACGAGCAGTACTTC CASSRGGSSSYEQYF
TRBJ2-7 TRBV4-2 NA TRBD2 TGTGCCAGCAGCCAAGACCCTGGACTAGGGATTGAGCAGTACTTC CASSQDPGLGIEQYF
TRBJ1-1 TRBV4-1 NA NA TGCGCCAGCAGCCAAGTGACAGACACTGAAGCTTTCTTT CASSQVTDTEAFF
TRBJ1-4 TRBV5-1 NA TRBD1 TGCGCCAGCAGCGATTGGACAGGGACTAATGAAAAACTGTTTTTT CASSDWTGTNEKLFF
TRBJ2-5 TRBV7-2 NA NA TGTGCCAGCAGCTTTTCCCACGCGGAGACCCAGTACTTC CASSFSHAETQYF
TRBJ1-2 TRBV29-1 NA NA TGCAGCGTTGAAGAGCAGGTCTATGGCTACACCTTC CSVEEQVYGYTF
TRBJ2-1 TRBV5-4 NA NA TGTGCCAGCAGCTTCATTCTCAATGAGCAGTTCTTC CASSFILNEQFF
TRBJ2-1 TRBV7-6 NA TRBD2 TGTGCCAGCAGCTTATTCGCCACAGCGGGAGAGGCCTACAATGAGCAGTTCTTC CASSLFATAGEAYNEQFF
TRBJ2-2 TRBV2 NA NA TGTGCCAGCAGTGAACTAGCGAACACCGGGGAGCTGTTTTTT CASSELANTGELFF
TRBJ1-1 TRBV7-9 NA NA TGTGCCAGCAGCTTCGTTCTGAACACTGAAGCTTTCTTT CASSFVLNTEAFF
TRBJ2-7 TRBV28 NA NA TGTGCCAGCAGTTTAAGGCCCGGGAACGATGGGCTTTACGAGCAGTACTTC CASSLRPGNDGLYEQYF
TRBJ1-2 TRBV6-6 NA NA TGTGCCAGCAGTCCAACCGCTACAGGGTGGGGCTATGGCTACACCTTC CASSPTATGWGYGYTF
TRBJ1-4 TRBV21-1 NA NA TGTGCCAGCAGCAAGACAGGGTTACATAATGAAAAACTGTTTTTT CASSKTGLHNEKLFF
TRBJ2-1 TRBV2 NA TRBD2 TGTGCCAGCAGTGAAGGGACTAGCGGGTGGTACAATGAGCAGTTCTTC CASSEGTSGWYNEQFF
TRBJ2-7 TRBV4-2 NA TRBD2 TGTGCCAGCAGCCCCCCCCCGGGACTAGCGGGTCCAAAGCAGTACTTC CASSPPPGLAGPKQYF
TRBJ2-7 TRBV19 NA NA TGTGCCAGTAGTGCGACACTATCCCTCTCCTACGAGCAGTACTTC CASSATLSLSYEQYF
TRBJ1-1 TRBV19 NA NA TGTGCCAGTAGTATATACGGTGCAGCCTCGAACACTGAAGCTTTCTTT CASSIYGAASNTEAFF
TRBJ1-1 TRBV11-3 NA NA TGTGCCAGCAGCTTAGATCGGGGGGGCACCGGTGAAGCTTTCTTT CASSLDRGGTGEAFF